This T cell receptor beta chain is drawn from a study of shared clonotypes between healthy human individuals. V dropped 4 bases and J dropped 5; count of bases not matched to a gene: 20. This CDR3 has 19 amino acids. The V gene's germline CDR1 is SGHRS and CDR2 YFSETQ. Each subset's genomic DNA was split evenly across several immunoSEQ plates. Produced via immunoSEQ multiplex PCR; TCRdb's table is partial and in-frame only. In the table there are 600,000 to 700,000 clones, 60% to 75% of which are singletons. The sample consisted of memory CD4+ T cells sorted from blood. Indicated subset: CD45RA-negative fraction. The receptor comes from a woman in her 30s in good health. The V and J genes are TRBV5-1 and TRBJ2-2; 7 bases agree with TRBD1. The CDR3 sequence is CASSLPPATGFFGTGELFF. In DNA, the CDR3 is TGCGCCAGCAGCCTGCCCCCAGCGACAGGGTTCTTCGGAACCGGGGAGCTGTTTTTT.